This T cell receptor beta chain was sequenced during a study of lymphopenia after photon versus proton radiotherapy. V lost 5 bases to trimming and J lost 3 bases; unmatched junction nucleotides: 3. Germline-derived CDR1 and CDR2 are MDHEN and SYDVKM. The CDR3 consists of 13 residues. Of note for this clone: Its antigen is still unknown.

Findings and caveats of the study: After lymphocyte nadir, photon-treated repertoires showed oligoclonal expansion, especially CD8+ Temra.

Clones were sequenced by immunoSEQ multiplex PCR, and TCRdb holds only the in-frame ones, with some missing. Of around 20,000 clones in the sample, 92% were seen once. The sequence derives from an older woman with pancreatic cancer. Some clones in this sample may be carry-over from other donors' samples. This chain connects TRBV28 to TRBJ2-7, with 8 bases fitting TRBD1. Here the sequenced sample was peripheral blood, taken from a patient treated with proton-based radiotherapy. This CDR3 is CASSLGQVYEQYF. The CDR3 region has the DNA TGTGCCAGCAGTCTGGGACAGGTCTACGAGCAGTACTTC.